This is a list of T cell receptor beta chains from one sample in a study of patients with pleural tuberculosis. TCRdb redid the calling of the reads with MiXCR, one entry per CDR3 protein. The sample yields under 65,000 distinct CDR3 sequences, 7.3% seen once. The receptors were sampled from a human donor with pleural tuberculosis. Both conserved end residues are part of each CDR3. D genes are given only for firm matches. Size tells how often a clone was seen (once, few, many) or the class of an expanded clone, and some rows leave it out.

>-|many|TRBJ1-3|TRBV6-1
TGTGCCAGCAGTCTGGAGCACTCTGGAAACACCATATATTTT
CASSLEHSGNTIYF
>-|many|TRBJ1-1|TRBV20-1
TGCAGTGCTAGAGATCGAAGAGGGAACACTGAAGCTTTCTTT
CSARDRRGNTEAFF
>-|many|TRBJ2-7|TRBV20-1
TGCAGTGCTCCTTTGGAGCTTTTGGACGAGCAGTACTTC
CSAPLELLDEQYF
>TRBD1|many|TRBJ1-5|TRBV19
TGTGCCAGTCAGGACAGGGATGGACAGCCCCAGCATTTT
CASQDRDGQPQHF
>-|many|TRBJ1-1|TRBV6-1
TGTGCCAGCAGTGAAGTACTCACTGAAGCTTTCTTT
CASSEVLTEAFF
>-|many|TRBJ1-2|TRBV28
TGTGCCAGCAGTTTAAATGGCAGGGCTCTCTATGGCTACACCTTC
CASSLNGRALYGYTF
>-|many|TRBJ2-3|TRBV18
TGTGCCAGCTCATTAGAGACTAGTTCCGCAGATACGCAGTATTTT
CASSLETSSADTQYF
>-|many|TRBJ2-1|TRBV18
TGTGCCAGCTCATCGCGAACTGGAGACAATGAGCAGTTCTTC
CASSSRTGDNEQFF
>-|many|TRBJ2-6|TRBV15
TGTGCCACCAGCAGAGATCCAGCGTCAGGGGCCAACGTCCTGACTTTC
CATSRDPASGANVLTF
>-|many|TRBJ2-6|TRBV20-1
TGCAGTGCTAGGATAGCCGGGGCCAACGTCCTGACTTTC
CSARIAGANVLTF
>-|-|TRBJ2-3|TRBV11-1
TGTGCCAGCAGCTTAGGAATCTCTGAGGCAGATACGCAGTATTTT
CASSLGISEADTQYF
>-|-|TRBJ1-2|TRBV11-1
TGTGCCAGCAGCCTGAGTACCACAGGACTCTATGGCTACATCTTC
CASSLSTTGLYGYIF
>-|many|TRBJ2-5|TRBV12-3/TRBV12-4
TGTGCCAGCAGTTTCGCCCAAGAGACCCAGTACTTC
CASSFAQETQYF
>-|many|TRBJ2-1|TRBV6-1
TGTGCCAGCAGTGAAGGGCTAGCGTCGAACAATGAGCAGTTCTTC
CASSEGLASNNEQFF
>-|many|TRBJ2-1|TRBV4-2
TGTGCCAGCAGCCGCCCTGGAGGGCGTGGCAATGAGCAGTTCTTC
CASSRPGGRGNEQFF
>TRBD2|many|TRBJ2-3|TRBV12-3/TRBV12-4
TGTGCCAGCAGTCTCACAGGAGGGAGGGCCTCAGATACGCAGTATTTT
CASSLTGGRASDTQYF
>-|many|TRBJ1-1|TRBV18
TGTGCCAGCTCACCACCCGGGGTGAACACTGAAGCTTTCTTT
CASSPPGVNTEAFF
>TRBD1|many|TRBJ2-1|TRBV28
TGTGCCAGCAGTTTCGTTAGGCAGGGGGCCTTCAATGAGCAGTTCTTC
CASSFVRQGAFNEQFF
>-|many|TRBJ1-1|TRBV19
TGTGCCAGTAGTATCACAGTAGGAACTGAAGCTTTCTTT
CASSITVGTEAFF
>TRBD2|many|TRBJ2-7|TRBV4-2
TGTGCCAGCAGCCCAGGACTACTAGCGCCCTACGAGCAGTACTTC
CASSPGLLAPYEQYF
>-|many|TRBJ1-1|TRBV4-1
TGCGCCAGCAGCCCGACCGGGACACAGGTCGCTGAAGCTTTCTTT
CASSPTGTQVAEAFF
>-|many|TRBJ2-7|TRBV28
TGTGCCAGCAGTCCGGAGGCCTTCTCCTACGAGCAGTACTTC
CASSPEAFSYEQYF
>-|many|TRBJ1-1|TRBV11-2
TGTGCCAGCAGCTGGGGTATGAACACTGAAGCTTTCTTT
CASSWGMNTEAFF
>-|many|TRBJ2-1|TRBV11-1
TGTGCCAGCGGATTCGGGACTTCCACCTACAATGAGCAGTTCTTC
CASGFGTSTYNEQFF
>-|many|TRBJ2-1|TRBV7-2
TGTGCCAGCAAGCGACACAATGAGCAGTTCTTC
CASKRHNEQFF
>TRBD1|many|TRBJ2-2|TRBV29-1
TGCAGCGTCCCCAGCGGACAGGGGACGTACGGGGAGCTGTTTTTT
CSVPSGQGTYGELFF
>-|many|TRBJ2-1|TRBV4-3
TGCGCCAGCAGCCAAGATCCAGGCGCGCTTGAGCAGTTCTTC
CASSQDPGALEQFF
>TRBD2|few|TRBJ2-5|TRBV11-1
TGTGCCAGCAGCTTAGCGGGACTAGCGGGAAGGGAGACCCAGTACTTC
CASSLAGLAGRETQYF
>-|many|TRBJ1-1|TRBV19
TGTGCCAGTAGTTGGGCGGGGGCAAATGGTGAAGCTTTCTTT
CASSWAGANGEAFF
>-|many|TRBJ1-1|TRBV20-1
TGCAGTGCTAGAGATTCGCAGGGTAGGAACACTGAAGCTTTCTTT
CSARDSQGRNTEAFF
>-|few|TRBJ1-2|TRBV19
TGTGCCAGTAGTATAGGGAACGGAGTCTATGGCTACACCTTC
CASSIGNGVYGYTF
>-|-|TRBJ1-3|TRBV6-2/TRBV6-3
TGTGCCGGCAGTTACGGGTCTCCTTATACTGGAAACACCATATATTTT
CAGSYGSPYTGNTIYF
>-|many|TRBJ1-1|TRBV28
TGTGCCAGCGGTACACAGGGCAACACTGAAGCTTTCTTT
CASGTQGNTEAFF
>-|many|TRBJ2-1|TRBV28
TGTGCCAGCCTTTATGAAGGGGGGAAGAATGAGCAGTTCTTC
CASLYEGGKNEQFF
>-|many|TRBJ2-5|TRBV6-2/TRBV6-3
TGTGCCAGCAGTTACAAGATTCTTGGGACGGAAGAGACCCAGTACTTC
CASSYKILGTEETQYF
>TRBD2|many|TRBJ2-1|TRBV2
TGTGCCAGCAGTGGAGAAATACTAGCGGGAACTGAGCAGTTCTTC
CASSGEILAGTEQFF
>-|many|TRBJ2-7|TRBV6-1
TGTGCCAGCAGAGCACAGGCCGTGGGGGAGCAGTACTTC
CASRAQAVGEQYF
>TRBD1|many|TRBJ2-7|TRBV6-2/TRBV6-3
TGTGCCAGCAGTTACTCGACAGGGGGGTACGAGCAGTACTTC
CASSYSTGGYEQYF
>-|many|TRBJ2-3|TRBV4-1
TGCGCCAGCAGCCAGGGAACAGCACGCACAGATACGCAGTATTTT
CASSQGTARTDTQYF
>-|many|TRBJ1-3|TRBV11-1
TGTGCCAGCAGCTTATCTTCCGGGAGCACCATATATTTT
CASSLSSGSTIYF
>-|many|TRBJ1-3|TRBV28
TGTGCCAGCAGTTCCGGGGGGCAGACGGGCTCTGGAAACACCATATATTTT
CASSSGGQTGSGNTIYF
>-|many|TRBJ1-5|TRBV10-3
TGTGCCACTACAGACAGGAGCAATCAGCCCCAGCATTTT
CATTDRSNQPQHF